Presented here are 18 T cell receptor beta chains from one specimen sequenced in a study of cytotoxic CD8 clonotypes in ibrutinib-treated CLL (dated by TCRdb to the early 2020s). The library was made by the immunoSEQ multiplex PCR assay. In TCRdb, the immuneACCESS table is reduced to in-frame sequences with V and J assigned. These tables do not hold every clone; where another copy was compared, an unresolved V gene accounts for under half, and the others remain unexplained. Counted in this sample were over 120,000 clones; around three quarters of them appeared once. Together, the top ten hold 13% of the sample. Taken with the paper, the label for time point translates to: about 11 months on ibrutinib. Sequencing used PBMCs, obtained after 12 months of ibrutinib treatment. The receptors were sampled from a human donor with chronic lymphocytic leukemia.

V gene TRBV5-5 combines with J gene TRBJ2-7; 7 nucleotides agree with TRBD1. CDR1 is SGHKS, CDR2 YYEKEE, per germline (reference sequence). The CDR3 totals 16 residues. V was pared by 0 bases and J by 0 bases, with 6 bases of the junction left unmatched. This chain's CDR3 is CASSLGKQGSSYEQYF. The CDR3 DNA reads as TGTGCCAGCAGCTTGGGGAAACAGGGGTCCTCCTACGAGCAGTACTTC. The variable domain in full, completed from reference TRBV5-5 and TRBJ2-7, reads DAGVTQSPTHLIKTRGQQVTLRCSPISGHKSVSWYQQVLGQGPQFIFQYYEKEERGRGNFPDRFSARQFPNYSSELNVNALLLGDSALYLCASSLGKQGSSYEQYFGPGTRLTVT.

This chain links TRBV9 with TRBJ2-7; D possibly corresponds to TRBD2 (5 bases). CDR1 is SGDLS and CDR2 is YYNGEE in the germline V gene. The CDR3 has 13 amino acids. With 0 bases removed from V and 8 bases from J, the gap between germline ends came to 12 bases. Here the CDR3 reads CASSVVSGNQQYF. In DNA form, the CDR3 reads TGTGCCAGCAGCGTAGTATCGGGGAATCAGCAGTACTTC.

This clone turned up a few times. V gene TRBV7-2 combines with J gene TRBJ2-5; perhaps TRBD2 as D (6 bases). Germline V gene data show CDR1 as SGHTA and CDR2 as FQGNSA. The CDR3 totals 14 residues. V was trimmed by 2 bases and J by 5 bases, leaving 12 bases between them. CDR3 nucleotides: TGTGCCAGCAGCTTACTACTAGCCTACGAGACCCAGTACTTC. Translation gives CASSLLLAYETQYF.

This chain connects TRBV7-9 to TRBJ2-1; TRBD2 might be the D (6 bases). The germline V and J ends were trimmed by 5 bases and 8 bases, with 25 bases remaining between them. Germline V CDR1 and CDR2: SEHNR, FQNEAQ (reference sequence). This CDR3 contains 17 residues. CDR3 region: CASSHSLRGRSIHEQFF. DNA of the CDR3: TGTGCCAGCAGCCATTCCCTCCGGGGGAGGTCTATCCATGAGCAGTTCTTC.

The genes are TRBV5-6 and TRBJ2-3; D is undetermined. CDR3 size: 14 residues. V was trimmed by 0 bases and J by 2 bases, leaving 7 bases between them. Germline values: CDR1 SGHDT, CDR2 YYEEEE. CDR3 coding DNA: TGTGCCAGCAGCTTGGGGTGGCACACAGATACGCAGTATTTT. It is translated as CASSLGWHTDTQYF.

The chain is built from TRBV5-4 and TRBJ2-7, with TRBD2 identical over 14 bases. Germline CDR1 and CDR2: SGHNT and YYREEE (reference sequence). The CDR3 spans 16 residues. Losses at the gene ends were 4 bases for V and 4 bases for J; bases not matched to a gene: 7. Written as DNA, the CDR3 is TGTGCCAGCAGCCACGGACTAGCGGGGGGCCCTTACGAGCAGTACTTC. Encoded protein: CASSHGLAGGPYEQYF.

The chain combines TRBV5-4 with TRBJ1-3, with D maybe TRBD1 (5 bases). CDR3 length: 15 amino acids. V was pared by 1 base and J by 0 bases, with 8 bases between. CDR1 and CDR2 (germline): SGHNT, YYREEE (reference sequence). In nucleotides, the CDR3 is TGTGCCAGCAGCTTGAAGGGGTTCTCTGGAAACACCATATATTTT. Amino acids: CASSLKGFSGNTIYF.

This CDR3 reads CASSLYRDRGNQPQHF. CDR3 sequence (DNA): TGTGCCAGCAGTTTATATAGGGACAGGGGCAATCAGCCCCAGCATTTT. The chain recombines TRBV28 with TRBJ1-5; TRBD1 aligns across 9 bases. J lost 2 bases, V lost 1 base, and 3 bases had no gene match. In germline, CDR1 is MDHEN, CDR2 SYDVKM. CDR3 length: 16 amino acids.

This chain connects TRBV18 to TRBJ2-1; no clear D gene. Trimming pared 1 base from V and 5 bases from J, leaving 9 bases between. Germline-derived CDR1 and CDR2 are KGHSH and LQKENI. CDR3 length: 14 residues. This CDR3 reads CASSPLGPNNEQFF. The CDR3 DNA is TGTGCCAGCTCACCACTCGGACCAAACAATGAGCAGTTCTTC.

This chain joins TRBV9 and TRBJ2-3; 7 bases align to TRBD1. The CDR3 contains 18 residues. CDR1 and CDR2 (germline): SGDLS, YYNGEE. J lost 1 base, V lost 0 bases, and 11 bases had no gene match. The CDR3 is CASSVAGNDRVRTDTQYF. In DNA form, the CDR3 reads TGTGCCAGCAGCGTAGCGGGAAACGACAGGGTTCGCACAGATACGCAGTATTTT.

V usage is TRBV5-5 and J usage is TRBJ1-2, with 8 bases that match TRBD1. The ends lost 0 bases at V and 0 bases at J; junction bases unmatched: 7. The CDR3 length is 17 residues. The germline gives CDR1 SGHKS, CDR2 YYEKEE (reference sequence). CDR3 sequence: CASSLGTGSTSNYGYTF. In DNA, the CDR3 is TGTGCCAGCAGCTTGGGGACAGGGTCCACGTCTAACTATGGCTACACCTTC.

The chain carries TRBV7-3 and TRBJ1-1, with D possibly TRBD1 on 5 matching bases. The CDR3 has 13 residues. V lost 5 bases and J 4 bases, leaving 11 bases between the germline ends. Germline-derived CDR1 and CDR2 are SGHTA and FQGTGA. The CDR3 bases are TGTGCCAGCAGCCCGGGCGGGGGCACTGAAGCTTTCTTT. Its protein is CASSPGGGTEAFF.

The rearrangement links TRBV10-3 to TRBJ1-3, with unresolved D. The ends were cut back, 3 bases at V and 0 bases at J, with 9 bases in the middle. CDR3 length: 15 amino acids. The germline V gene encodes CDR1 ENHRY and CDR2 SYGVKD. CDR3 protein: CAISDPGGSGNTIYF. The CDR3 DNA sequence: TGTGCCATCAGTGATCCGGGAGGCTCTGGAAACACCATATATTTT.

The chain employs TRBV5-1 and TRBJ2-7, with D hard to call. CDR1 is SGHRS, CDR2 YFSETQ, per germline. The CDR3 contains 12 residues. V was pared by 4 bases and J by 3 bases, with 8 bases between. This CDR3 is CASSVHNYEQYF. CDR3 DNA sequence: TGCGCCAGCAGCGTGCACAACTACGAGCAGTACTTC.

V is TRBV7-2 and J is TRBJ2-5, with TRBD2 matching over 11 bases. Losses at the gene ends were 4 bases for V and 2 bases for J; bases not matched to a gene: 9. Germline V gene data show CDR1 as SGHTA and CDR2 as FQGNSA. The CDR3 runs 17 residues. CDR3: CASSSNPGLAAQETQYF. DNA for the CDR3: TGTGCCAGCAGCTCCAACCCGGGACTAGCGGCTCAAGAGACCCAGTACTTC.

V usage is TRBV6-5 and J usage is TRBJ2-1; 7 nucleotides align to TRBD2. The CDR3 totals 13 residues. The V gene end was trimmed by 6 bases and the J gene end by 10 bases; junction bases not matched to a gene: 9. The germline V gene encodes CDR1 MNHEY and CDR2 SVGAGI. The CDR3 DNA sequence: TGTGCCAGCAGGGCCGCGGGAGTTGGGGAGCAGTTCTTC. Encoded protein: CASRAAGVGEQFF.

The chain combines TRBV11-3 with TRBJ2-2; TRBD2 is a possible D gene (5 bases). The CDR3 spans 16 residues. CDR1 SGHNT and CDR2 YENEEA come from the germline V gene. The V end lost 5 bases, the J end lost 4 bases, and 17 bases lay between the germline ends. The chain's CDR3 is CASSTPGGWGTGELFF. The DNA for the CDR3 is TGTGCCAGCAGCACCCCTGGCGGGTGGGGCACCGGGGAGCTGTTTTTT.

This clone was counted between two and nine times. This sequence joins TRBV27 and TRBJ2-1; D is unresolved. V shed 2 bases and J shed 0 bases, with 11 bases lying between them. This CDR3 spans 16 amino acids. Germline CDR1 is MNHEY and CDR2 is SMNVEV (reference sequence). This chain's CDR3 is CASSLPSWSSYNEQFF. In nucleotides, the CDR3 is TGTGCCAGCAGTTTACCCAGCTGGAGCTCCTACAATGAGCAGTTCTTC.